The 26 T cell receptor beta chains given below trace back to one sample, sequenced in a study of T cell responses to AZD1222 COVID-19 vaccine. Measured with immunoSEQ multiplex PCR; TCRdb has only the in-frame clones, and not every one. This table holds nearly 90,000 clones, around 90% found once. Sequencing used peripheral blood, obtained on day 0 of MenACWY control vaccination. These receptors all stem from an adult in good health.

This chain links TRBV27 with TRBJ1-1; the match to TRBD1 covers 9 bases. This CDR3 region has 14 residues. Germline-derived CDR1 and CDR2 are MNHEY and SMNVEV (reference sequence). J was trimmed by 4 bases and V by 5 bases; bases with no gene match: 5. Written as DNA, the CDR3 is TGTGCCAGCAGTGCCACAGGGGGCACCACTGAAGCTTTCTTT. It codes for CASSATGGTTEAFF.

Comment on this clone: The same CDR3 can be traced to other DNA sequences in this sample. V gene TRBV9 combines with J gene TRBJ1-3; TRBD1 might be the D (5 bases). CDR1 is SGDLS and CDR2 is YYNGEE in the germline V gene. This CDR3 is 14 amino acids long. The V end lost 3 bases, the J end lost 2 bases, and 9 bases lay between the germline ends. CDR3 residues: CASSAGTAGNTIYF. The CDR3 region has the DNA TGTGCCAGCAGCGCCGGGACCGCTGGAAACACCATATATTTT. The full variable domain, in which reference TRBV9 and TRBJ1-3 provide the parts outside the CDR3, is DSGVTQTPKHLITATGQRVTLRCSPRSGDLSVYWYQQSLDQGLQFLIQYYNGEERAKGNILERFSAQQFPDLHSELNLSSLELGDSALYFCASSAGTAGNTIYFGEGSWLTVV.

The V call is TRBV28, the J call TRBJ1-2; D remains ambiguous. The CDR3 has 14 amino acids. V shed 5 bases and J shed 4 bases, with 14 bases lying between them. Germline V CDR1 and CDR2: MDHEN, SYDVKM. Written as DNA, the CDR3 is TGTGCCAGCAGTCTGAGAGGATACGGCTATGGCTACACCTTC. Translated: CASSLRGYGYGYTF.

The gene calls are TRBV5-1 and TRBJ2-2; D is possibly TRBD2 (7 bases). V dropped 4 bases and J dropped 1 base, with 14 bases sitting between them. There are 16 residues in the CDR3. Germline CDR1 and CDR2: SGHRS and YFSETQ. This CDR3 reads CASSLSGTLNTGELFF. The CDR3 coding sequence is TGCGCCAGCAGCCTCAGCGGGACACTGAACACCGGGGAGCTGTTTTTT.

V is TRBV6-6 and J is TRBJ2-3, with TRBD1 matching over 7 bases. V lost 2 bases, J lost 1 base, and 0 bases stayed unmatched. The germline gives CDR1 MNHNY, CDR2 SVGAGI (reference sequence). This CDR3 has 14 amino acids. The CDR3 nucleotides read TGTGCCAGCAGTTACCAGGGGGGCACAGATACGCAGTATTTT. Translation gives CASSYQGGTDTQYF.

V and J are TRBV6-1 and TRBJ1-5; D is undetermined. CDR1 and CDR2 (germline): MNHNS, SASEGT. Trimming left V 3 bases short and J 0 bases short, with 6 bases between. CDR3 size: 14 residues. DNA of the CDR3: TGTGCCAGCAGTGATGCAGCTAGCAATCAGCCCCAGCATTTT. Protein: CASSDAASNQPQHF.

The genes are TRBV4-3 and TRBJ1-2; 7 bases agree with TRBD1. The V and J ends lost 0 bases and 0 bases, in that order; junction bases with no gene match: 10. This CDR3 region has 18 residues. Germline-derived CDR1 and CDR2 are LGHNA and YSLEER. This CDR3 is CASSQEWDSTHSNYGYTF. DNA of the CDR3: TGCGCCAGCAGCCAAGAGTGGGACAGTACCCACTCTAACTATGGCTACACCTTC.

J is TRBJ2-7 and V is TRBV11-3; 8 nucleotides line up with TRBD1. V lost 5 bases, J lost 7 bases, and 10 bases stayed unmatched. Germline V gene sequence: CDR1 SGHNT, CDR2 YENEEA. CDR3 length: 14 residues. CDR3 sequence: CASSPRQGAREQYF. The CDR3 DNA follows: TGTGCCAGCAGCCCCAGGCAGGGGGCGCGGGAGCAGTACTTC.

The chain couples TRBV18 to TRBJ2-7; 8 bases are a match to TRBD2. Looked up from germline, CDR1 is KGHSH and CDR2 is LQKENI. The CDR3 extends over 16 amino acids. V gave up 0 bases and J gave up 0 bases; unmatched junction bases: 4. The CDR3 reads CASSPPSGTTSYEQYF. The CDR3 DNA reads TGTGCCAGCTCACCACCTAGCGGGACAACCTCCTACGAGCAGTACTTC.

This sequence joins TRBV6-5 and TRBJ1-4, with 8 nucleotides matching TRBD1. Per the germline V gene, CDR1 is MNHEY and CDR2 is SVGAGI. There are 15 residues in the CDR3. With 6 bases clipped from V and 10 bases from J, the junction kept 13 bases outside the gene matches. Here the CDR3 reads CASRLSGTGDGKLFF. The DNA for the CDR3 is TGTGCCAGCAGACTATCCGGGACAGGAGACGGAAAACTGTTTTTT.

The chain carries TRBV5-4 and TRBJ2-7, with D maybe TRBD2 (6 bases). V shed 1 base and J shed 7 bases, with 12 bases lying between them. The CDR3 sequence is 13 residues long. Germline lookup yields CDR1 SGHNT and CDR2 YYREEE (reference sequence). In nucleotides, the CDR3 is TGTGCCAGCAGCTTGCCCCTGGGGAGGGAGCAGTACTTC. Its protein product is CASSLPLGREQYF.

The CDR3 spells CASSPEDRGGQPQHF. The CDR3 bases are TGCGCCAGCAGCCCAGAGGACAGGGGTGGTCAGCCCCAGCATTTT. V usage is TRBV4-3 and J usage is TRBJ1-5, with TRBD1 identical over 9 bases. The CDR3 is made up of 15 amino acids. Per the germline V gene, CDR1 is LGHNA and CDR2 is YSLEER. The V and J ends lost 4 bases and 6 bases, in that order; junction bases with no gene match: 7.

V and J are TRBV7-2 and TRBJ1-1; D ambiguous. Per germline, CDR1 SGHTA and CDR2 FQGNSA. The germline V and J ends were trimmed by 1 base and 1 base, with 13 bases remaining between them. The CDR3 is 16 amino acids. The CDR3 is CASSLDGDMTNTEAFF. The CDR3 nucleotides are TGTGCCAGCAGCTTAGATGGGGATATGACGAACACTGAAGCTTTCTTT.

The CDR3 DNA follows: TGTGCCAGCAGTGATCCTTTGGAAAATGAAAAACTGTTTTTT. Residues: CASSDPLENEKLFF. This chain uses TRBV6-1 with TRBJ1-4; the D is unclear. The V gene lost 3 bases and the J gene lost 5 bases, with 10 bases spanning the gap. The length of the CDR3 is 14 residues. The V gene's germline CDR1 is MNHNS and CDR2 SASEGT.

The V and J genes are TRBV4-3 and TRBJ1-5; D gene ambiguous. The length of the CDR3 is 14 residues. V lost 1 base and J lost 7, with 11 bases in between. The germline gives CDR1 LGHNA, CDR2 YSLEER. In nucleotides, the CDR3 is TGCGCCAGCAGCCAAGGAGCTCCCGGCCAGCCCCAGCATTTT. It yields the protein CASSQGAPGQPQHF.

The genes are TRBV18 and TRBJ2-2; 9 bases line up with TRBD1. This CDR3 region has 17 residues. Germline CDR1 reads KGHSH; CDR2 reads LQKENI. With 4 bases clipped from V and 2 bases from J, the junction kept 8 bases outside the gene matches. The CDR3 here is CASSRRQGESNTGELFF. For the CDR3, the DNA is TGTGCCAGCTCACGGAGACAGGGGGAGTCAAACACCGGGGAGCTGTTTTTT.

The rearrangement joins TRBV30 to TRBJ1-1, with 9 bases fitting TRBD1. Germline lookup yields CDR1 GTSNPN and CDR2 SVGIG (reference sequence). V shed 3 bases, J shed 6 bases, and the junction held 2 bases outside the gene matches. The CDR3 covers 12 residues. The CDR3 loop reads CAWRTGGPEAFF. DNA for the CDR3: TGTGCCTGGAGGACAGGGGGGCCTGAAGCTTTCTTT.

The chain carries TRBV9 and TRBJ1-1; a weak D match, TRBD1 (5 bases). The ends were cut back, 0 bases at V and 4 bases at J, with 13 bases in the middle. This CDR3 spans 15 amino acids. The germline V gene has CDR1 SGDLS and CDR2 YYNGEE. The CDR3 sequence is CASSVAKWGSTEAFF. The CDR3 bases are TGTGCCAGCAGCGTAGCTAAGTGGGGGAGCACTGAAGCTTTCTTT.

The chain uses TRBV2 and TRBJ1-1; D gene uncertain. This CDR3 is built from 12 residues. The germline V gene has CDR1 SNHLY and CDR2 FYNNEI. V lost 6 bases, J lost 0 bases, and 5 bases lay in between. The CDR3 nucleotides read TGTGCCAGCAGGGGAATGAACACTGAAGCTTTCTTT. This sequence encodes CASRGMNTEAFF. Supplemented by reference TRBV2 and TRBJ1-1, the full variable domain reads EPEVTQTPSHQVTQMGQEVILRCVPISNHLYFYWYRQILGQKVEFLVSFYNNEISEKSEIFDDQFSVERPDGSNFTLKIRSTKLEDSAMYFCASRGMNTEAFFGQGTRLTVV.

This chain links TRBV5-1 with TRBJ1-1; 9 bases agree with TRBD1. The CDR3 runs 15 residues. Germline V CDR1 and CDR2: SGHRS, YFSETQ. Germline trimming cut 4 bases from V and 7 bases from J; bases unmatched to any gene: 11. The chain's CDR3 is CASSASGTGIGEAFF. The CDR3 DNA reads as TGCGCCAGCAGCGCCTCCGGGACAGGGATAGGTGAAGCTTTCTTT.

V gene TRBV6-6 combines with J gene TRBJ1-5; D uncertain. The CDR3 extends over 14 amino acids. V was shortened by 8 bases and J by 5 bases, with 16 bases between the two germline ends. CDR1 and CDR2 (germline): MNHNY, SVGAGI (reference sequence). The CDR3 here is CASHGAVVDQPQHF. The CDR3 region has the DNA TGTGCCAGCCACGGAGCAGTGGTTGATCAGCCCCAGCATTTT.

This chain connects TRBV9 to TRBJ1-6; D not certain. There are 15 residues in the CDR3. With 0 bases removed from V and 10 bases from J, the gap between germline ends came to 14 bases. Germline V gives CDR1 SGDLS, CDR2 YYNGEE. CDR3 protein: CASSVEATGRSPLHF. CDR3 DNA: TGTGCCAGCAGCGTAGAAGCGACGGGGAGATCACCCCTCCACTTT.

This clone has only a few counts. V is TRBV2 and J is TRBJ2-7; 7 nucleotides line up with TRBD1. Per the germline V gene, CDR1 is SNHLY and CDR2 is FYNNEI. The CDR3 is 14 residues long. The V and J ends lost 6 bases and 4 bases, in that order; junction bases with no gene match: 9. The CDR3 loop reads CASRPPGQQYEQYF. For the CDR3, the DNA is TGTGCCAGCAGACCTCCGGGACAGCAATACGAGCAGTACTTC.

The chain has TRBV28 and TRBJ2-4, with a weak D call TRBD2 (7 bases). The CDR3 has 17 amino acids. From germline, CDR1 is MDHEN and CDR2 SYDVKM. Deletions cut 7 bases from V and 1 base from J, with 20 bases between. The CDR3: CASTGRRGRSAKNIQYF. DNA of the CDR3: TGTGCCAGCACCGGACGGCGGGGGCGATCGGCCAAAAACATTCAGTACTTC.

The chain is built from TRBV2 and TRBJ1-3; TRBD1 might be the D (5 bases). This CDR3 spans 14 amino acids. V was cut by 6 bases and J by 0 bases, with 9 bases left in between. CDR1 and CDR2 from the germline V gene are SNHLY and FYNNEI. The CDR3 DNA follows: TGTGCCAGCAGCAGGGATTTCTCTGGAAACACCATATATTTT. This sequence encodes CASSRDFSGNTIYF.

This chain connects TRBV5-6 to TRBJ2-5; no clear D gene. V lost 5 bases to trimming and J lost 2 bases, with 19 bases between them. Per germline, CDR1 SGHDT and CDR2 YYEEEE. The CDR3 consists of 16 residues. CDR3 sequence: CASSLRRGRRQETQYF. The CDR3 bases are TGTGCCAGCAGTCTTAGGCGTGGCAGGCGGCAAGAGACCCAGTACTTC.